These T cell receptor beta chains were read from a single sample in a study of shared clonotypes between healthy human individuals. Assay used: immunoSEQ multiplex PCR; TCRdb lists only in-frame clones, some missing. The sample includes more than 2 million clones, approximately 96% seen only once; the top ten take over 0.1%. The sample taken for sequencing was naive CD4+ T cells sorted from blood. These receptors were taken from a man in his late teens or twenties in good health. Each CDR3 is given with its conserved first and last residue. The D gene is left open where the match is weak. A row's size may be missing; if present it is once, few, many or a size class.

D: -
V: TRBV9
J: TRBJ1-3
length: 16
size: few
CDR3: CASSERTGSSGNTIYF
DNA: TGTGCCAGCAGCGAGAGAACCGGGAGCTCTGGAAACACCATATATTTT

D: -
V: TRBV6-5
J: TRBJ2-1
length: 13
size: -
CDR3: CASSYSSSHEQFF
DNA: TGTGCCAGCAGTTACTCTAGTTCGCATGAGCAGTTCTTC

D: -
V: TRBV19
J: TRBJ2-7
length: 13
size: -
CDR3: CASSPSKAAEQYF
DNA: TGTGCCAGTAGTCCCTCCAAGGCCGCCGAGCAGTACTTC

D: -
V: TRBV6-5
J: TRBJ2-1
length: 10
size: -
CDR3: CASGRAEQFF
DNA: TGTGCCAGCGGCCGTGCAGAGCAGTTCTTC

D: TRBD1
V: TRBV7-3
J: TRBJ2-3
length: 16
size: -
CDR3: CASSLGTGLGTDTQYF
DNA: TGTGCCAGCAGCTTAGGGACAGGATTAGGCACAGATACGCAGTATTTT

D: TRBD2
V: TRBV9
J: TRBJ2-3
length: 16
size: -
CDR3: CASSSGLASYGDTQYF
DNA: TGTGCCAGCAGCTCCGGACTAGCTTCCTACGGAGATACGCAGTATTTT

D: TRBD2
V: TRBV5-6
J: TRBJ2-6
length: 18
size: -
CDR3: CASSPRAGGLFGANVLTF
DNA: TGTGCCAGCAGCCCGCGGGCGGGGGGCCTCTTCGGGGCCAACGTCCTGACTTTC

D: TRBD2
V: TRBV7-9
J: TRBJ2-1
length: 18
size: -
CDR3: CASSLEGVAGYPYNEQFF
DNA: TGTGCCAGCAGCTTAGAGGGGGTAGCGGGATACCCCTACAATGAGCAGTTCTTC

D: TRBD2
V: TRBV18
J: TRBJ2-5
length: 19
size: -
CDR3: CASSPTPGLAGRGGETQYF
DNA: TGTGCCAGCTCTCCTACCCCGGGACTAGCGGGACGAGGAGGAGAGACCCAGTACTTC

D: -
V: TRBV30
J: TRBJ2-5
length: 13
size: -
CDR3: CALAKLYQETQYF
DNA: TGTGCCTTAGCGAAACTTTACCAAGAGACCCAGTACTTC

D: -
V: TRBV11-2
J: TRBJ2-5
length: 13
size: -
CDR3: CASSLGERETQYF
DNA: TGTGCCAGCAGCTTAGGCGAGAGGGAGACCCAGTACTTC

D: -
V: TRBV10-3
J: TRBJ2-5
length: 13
size: -
CDR3: CAIKEGAEETQYF
DNA: TGTGCCATCAAGGAGGGGGCGGAAGAGACCCAGTACTTC

D: TRBD2
V: TRBV6-5
J: TRBJ2-3
length: 16
size: -
CDR3: CASSYRTSGQTDTQYF
DNA: TGTGCCAGCAGTTACCGGACTAGCGGCCAGACAGATACGCAGTATTTT

D: -
V: TRBV5-1
J: TRBJ2-7
length: 12
size: -
CDR3: CASSLSLYEQYF
DNA: TGCGCCAGCAGCTTGTCACTCTACGAGCAGTACTTC

D: -
V: TRBV5-1
J: TRBJ1-5
length: 13
size: few
CDR3: CASSFLTGEPQHF
DNA: TGCGCCAGCAGCTTCCTTACGGGTGAGCCCCAGCATTTT

D: -
V: TRBV2
J: TRBJ1-5
length: 17
size: -
CDR3: CASSELFWGRNNQPQHF
DNA: TGTGCCAGCAGTGAACTTTTTTGGGGACGTAACAATCAGCCCCAGCATTTT

D: TRBD1
V: TRBV5-1
J: TRBJ2-7
length: 15
size: -
CDR3: CASSTTGTGSGEQYF
DNA: TGCGCCAGCAGCACGACCGGGACAGGGTCTGGCGAGCAGTACTTC

D: TRBD2
V: TRBV5-1
J: TRBJ2-2
length: 16
size: -
CDR3: CASRASGTSTIGELFF
DNA: TGCGCCAGCAGGGCCTCCGGGACTAGTACAATCGGGGAGCTGTTTTTT

D: TRBD1
V: TRBV6-1
J: TRBJ2-7
length: 15
size: -
CDR3: CASSEWGQGAYEQYF
DNA: TGTGCCAGCAGTGAATGGGGACAGGGGGCCTACGAGCAGTACTTC

D: TRBD2
V: TRBV2
J: TRBJ2-3
length: 17
size: -
CDR3: CASDPGLAGIPRDTQYF
DNA: TGTGCCAGCGATCCCGGACTAGCGGGAATTCCGAGGGATACGCAGTATTTT

D: -
V: TRBV25-1
J: TRBJ1-1
length: 11
size: -
CDR3: CASRENTEAFF
DNA: TGTGCCAGCAGAGAGAACACTGAAGCTTTCTTT

D: TRBD1
V: TRBV2
J: TRBJ2-7
length: 14
size: -
CDR3: CASSDRGQGGEQYF
DNA: TGTGCCAGCAGTGATAGGGGACAGGGGGGCGAGCAGTACTTC

D: -
V: TRBV27
J: TRBJ1-2
length: 14
size: -
CDR3: CASSLSGQGFGYTF
DNA: TGTGCCAGCAGTTTATCGGGGCAGGGGTTTGGCTACACCTTC

D: -
V: TRBV19
J: TRBJ1-5
length: 14
size: -
CDR3: CASSETVRYQPQHF
DNA: TGTGCCAGTAGCGAGACAGTCAGATATCAGCCCCAGCATTTT

D: TRBD1
V: TRBV5-4
J: TRBJ1-2
length: 17
size: -
CDR3: CASSLVKTGGGNYGYTF
DNA: TGTGCCAGCAGCTTGGTCAAGACAGGGGGCGGTAACTATGGCTACACCTTC